Listed below are T cell receptor beta chains from one sample, sequenced in a study of Ad26.COV2.S vaccination and SARS-CoV-2 variants. Repertoires were generated with immunoSEQ multiplex PCR, while TCRdb's copy carries only in-frame clones and drops some. The data hold about 350,000 clones, with roughly 91% observed a single time. The starting material was peripheral blood, obtained in a trial of Ad26.COV2.S vaccine versus placebo. Every receptor here comes from a person aged 18-60 years who received the Ad26.COV2.S COVID-19 vaccine or a placebo. The CDR3 runs from the conserved cysteine through the conserved F or W. D genes are given only for firm matches. Clone size is stated in some rows and not others, as once, few, many or a class when expanded.

>few|TRBJ1-4|TRBV30|.
CAWNHLRSEKLFF
TGTGCCTGGAATCACCTACGGAGTGAAAAACTGTTTTTT
>few|TRBJ1-2|TRBV19|.
CASSMMARNDYGYTF
TGTGCCAGTAGTATGATGGCGAGGAACGACTATGGCTACACCTTC
>few|TRBJ1-6|TRBV30|.
CAWSKGRDRSPLHF
TGTGCCTGGAGTAAAGGGCGGGATCGGTCACCCCTCCACTTT
>.|TRBJ2-1|TRBV6-5|.
CASSRNVDEQFF
TGTGCCAGCAGCCGCAATGTTGATGAGCAGTTCTTC
>.|TRBJ2-7|TRBV11-2|.
CASSLVGSSYEQYF
TGTGCCAGCAGCTTAGTCGGGAGCTCCTACGAGCAGTACTTC
>.|TRBJ1-1|TRBV19|TRBD1
CASSSTGTGLNTEAFF
TGTGCCAGTAGTTCCACCGGGACAGGGTTGAACACTGAAGCTTTCTTT
>.|TRBJ1-5|TRBV7-2|.
CASSNLGGGVQPQHF
TGTGCCAGCAGCAACCTGGGGGGGGGTGTTCAGCCCCAGCATTTT
>.|TRBJ2-1|TRBV11-1|TRBD1
CASSSWDRGRVDEQFF
TGTGCCAGCAGCTCATGGGACAGGGGGCGCGTCGATGAGCAGTTCTTC
>.|TRBJ2-3|TRBV30|.
CAWSRGGAADTQYF
TGTGCCTGGAGTAGAGGGGGGGCGGCAGATACGCAGTATTTT
>.|TRBJ2-7|TRBV7-8|.
CASSFDFEQYF
TGTGCCAGCAGCTTCGATTTCGAGCAGTACTTC
>.|TRBJ1-1|TRBV6-5|.
CASSRGVLNTEAFF
TGTGCCAGCAGTAGAGGGGTTCTGAACACTGAAGCTTTCTTT
>few|TRBJ2-5|TRBV4-1|TRBD1
CASSQSPGQGGNRRETQYF
TGCGCCAGCAGCCAATCCCCGGGACAGGGCGGTAATAGGCGAGAGACCCAGTACTTC
>.|TRBJ1-1|TRBV5-1|.
CASGPWGSNTEAFF
TGCGCCAGCGGCCCGTGGGGTTCGAACACTGAAGCTTTCTTT
>.|TRBJ1-1|TRBV23-1|.
CASSHAEAFF
TGCGCCAGCAGTCACGCAGAGGCTTTCTTT
>.|TRBJ1-2|TRBV19|TRBD1
CASSPGTGEYYGYTF
TGTGCCAGTAGTCCGGGGACAGGGGAATACTATGGCTACACCTTC
>.|TRBJ1-4|TRBV19|.
CASAMVVDEKLFF
TGTGCCAGTGCGATGGTGGTCGATGAAAAACTGTTTTTT
>.|TRBJ2-7|TRBV7-2|.
CASSLGGENEQYF
TGTGCCAGCAGCTTAGGTGGGGAGAACGAGCAGTACTTC
>few|TRBJ1-1|TRBV9|.
CASSPPNGRRSHEAFF
TGTGCCAGCAGCCCTCCTAACGGGCGCCGGTCCCATGAAGCTTTCTTT
>few|TRBJ2-1|TRBV5-1|.
CASSLTSGTNSYNEQFF
TGCGCCAGCAGCCTGACCTCCGGGACGAACTCCTACAATGAGCAGTTCTTC
>.|TRBJ1-2|TRBV15|.
CATSRSGSGYTF
TGTGCCACCAGCAGATCAGGTAGTGGCTACACCTTC
>.|TRBJ2-7|TRBV4-2|.
CASSQTAQPSYEQYF
TGTGCCAGCAGCCAAACAGCCCAACCCTCCTACGAGCAGTACTTC
>.|TRBJ1-3|TRBV29-1|.
CSVALRAKNTIYF
TGCAGCGTCGCCCTGAGGGCCAAGAACACCATATATTTT
>.|TRBJ2-5|TRBV12-3/TRBV12-4|.
CASSFRETQYF
TGTGCCAGCAGTTTCCGAGAGACCCAGTACTTC
>.|TRBJ2-3|TRBV6-4|.
CASSEGGTSTDTQYF
TGTGCCAGCAGTGAGGGGGGTACTAGCACAGATACGCAGTATTTT
>.|TRBJ2-7|TRBV30|TRBD2
CATERGNEQYF
TGTGCCACGGAGCGGGGGAACGAGCAGTACTTC
>.|TRBJ1-6|TRBV4-2|.
CASSQIGRDSPLHF
TGTGCCAGCAGCCAAATTGGCCGTGATTCACCCCTCCACTTT
>.|TRBJ1-1|TRBV3-1/TRBV3-2|.
CASSQGVRTEAFF
TGTGCCAGCAGCCAAGGAGTGAGGACTGAAGCTTTCTTT
>.|TRBJ1-5|TRBV7-6|.
CASSLAGGQGLQQPQHF
TGTGCCAGCAGCTTAGCCGGGGGGCAGGGGCTTCAACAGCCCCAGCATTTT
>.|TRBJ1-1|TRBV5-1|.
CASSLEMGGYTEAFF
TGCGCCAGCAGCTTGGAGATGGGAGGGTACACTGAAGCTTTCTTT
>.|TRBJ1-2|TRBV13|.
CASSPQTDSYGYTF
TGTGCCAGCAGCCCCCAGACCGATTCCTATGGCTACACCTTC
>once|TRBJ2-1|TRBV24-1|.
CATSDSPANGYEQFF
TGTGCCACCAGTGATTCCCCCGCAAACGGATATGAGCAGTTCTTC
>once|TRBJ2-5|TRBV19|.
CASSIGGRSVETQYF
TGTGCCAGTAGTATAGGGGGTCGGAGCGTGGAGACCCAGTACTTC
>.|TRBJ1-1|TRBV2|.
CAGAPSGLNTEAFF
TGTGCCGGAGCCCCCTCAGGGCTGAACACTGAAGCTTTCTTT
>.|TRBJ2-1|TRBV27|.
CASSYGGNEQFF
TGTGCCAGCAGTTACGGGGGTAATGAGCAGTTCTTC
>.|TRBJ1-2|TRBV5-1|TRBD1
CASSLEGASGYTF
TGCGCCAGCAGCTTGGAGGGGGCGAGTGGCTACACCTTC
>.|TRBJ2-2|TRBV7-8|TRBD2
CASSQERGSNGELFF
TGTGCCAGCAGCCAGGAGCGGGGGTCGAACGGGGAGCTGTTTTTT
>.|TRBJ2-7|TRBV2|.
CASKGTILNEQYF
TGTGCCAGCAAAGGGACCATTCTGAACGAGCAGTACTTC
>.|TRBJ2-7|TRBV20-1|.
CSASPGEEQYF
TGCAGTGCTAGCCCGGGGGAAGAGCAGTACTTC
>.|TRBJ2-7|TRBV14|.
CASSQEGEQYF
TGTGCCAGCAGCCAAGAAGGCGAGCAGTACTTC
>.|TRBJ2-1|TRBV7-2|.
CASSLGRGRNDYNEQFF
TGTGCCAGCAGCTTAGGGAGAGGGCGGAACGACTACAATGAGCAGTTCTTC
>.|TRBJ1-1|TRBV10-1|TRBD1
CASNRTGVNTEAFF
TGCGCCAGCAACCGGACAGGGGTAAACACTGAAGCTTTCTTT
>.|TRBJ1-3|TRBV7-9|.
CASSHPGSGNTIYF
TGTGCCAGCAGCCACCCAGGGTCTGGAAACACCATATATTTT
>.|TRBJ2-3|TRBV14|TRBD1
CASSQASGTGGFGQYF
TGTGCCAGCAGCCAAGCTTCCGGGACAGGGGGATTTGGGCAGTATTTT
>.|TRBJ1-2|TRBV7-9|TRBD1
CASSTGGAGYTF
TGTGCCAGCAGCACAGGGGGGGCTGGCTACACCTTC
>.|TRBJ1-6|TRBV5-5|.
CASSPGNLNSPLHF
TGTGCCAGCAGCCCGGGGAACCTCAATTCACCCCTCCACTTT
>.|TRBJ1-1|TRBV9|TRBD1
CASSPQGSMDTEAFF
TGTGCCAGCAGCCCACAGGGGAGCATGGACACTGAAGCTTTCTTT
>.|TRBJ2-1|TRBV25-1|.
CASSEYGRGNEQFF
TGTGCCAGCAGTGAATACGGCAGGGGCAATGAGCAGTTCTTC
>few|TRBJ1-1|TRBV18|.
CASFPWGNTEAFF
TGTGCCAGCTTCCCGTGGGGGAACACTGAAGCTTTCTTT
>.|TRBJ1-4|TRBV2|.
CASSDSTDNEKLFF
TGTGCCAGCAGTGATTCTACAGATAATGAAAAACTGTTTTTT
>once|TRBJ2-7|TRBV7-2|TRBD1
CASSLTGTGGYEQYF
TGTGCCAGCAGCTTAACTGGGACAGGGGGATACGAGCAGTACTTC
>.|TRBJ2-5|TRBV4-1|.
CASSQSEYQETQYF
TGCGCCAGCAGCCAATCAGAGTACCAAGAGACCCAGTACTTC